The present T cell receptor (beta chain) was sequenced within a study of STAT5B mutations in CD4+ large granular lymphocyte leukemia (dated by TCRdb to the early 2020s). In terms of the full investigation: Among the healthy controls, the CDR3 'QG' motif was associated with a particular HLA allele. Flow cytometry on FACSCanto II or FACSVerse showed that the purified fractions were more than 95% pure among lymphocytes. The study compared the TCRbeta repertoires of patients with CD4+ T-cell large granular lymphocyte leukemia against the TCRbeta repertoires of healthy blood donors.

The healthy control group was made up of around 34 blood donors, and the Finnish Red Cross blood service supplied their buffy coats. All TCR-sequenced material derived from peripheral blood: patient blood samples and healthy donor buffy coats. Peripheral blood mononuclear cells were isolated by Ficoll-Hypaque gradient centrifugation. CD4+ cells were magnetically purified from the buffy coats of healthy controls. The Gentra Puregene Cell and Tissue kit was used to extract genomic DNA, and a Qubit 2.0 fluorometer was used to measure the amount of genomic DNA. V is pared back by 3 bases and J by 0 bases, with 16 bases lying between the germline termini. The CDR3 runs 17 amino acids, cysteine and phenylalanine included. Only the CDR3 DNA stays, 51 bases, in frame from base 1. CDR1 and CDR2 are drawn from the germline V gene: SGHDN, FVKESK. Summary of the overall study and its limitations: Enrichment of TRBV06-family usage was observed among the top patient clones (8/27) relative to healthy controls (2/35). Main leukemic clonotypes were private to each patient, although approximately 25% of the main leukemic clonotypes were found at low frequency in the non-leukemic repertoires of other patients. CD4-sorted patient repertoires appeared more clonal than healthy CD4+ repertoires, and this difference persisted after removing the putative leukemic clones. The data were not HLA-matched, and the higher clonality in CD4+ T-LGLL than in CD8+ T-LGLL could be due to the relatively small sample size.

In this sample, this clone turned up once. Which antigen it targets is not known. One base away there is no much larger clone; base qualities are not given. The immunoSEQ assay at survey resolution was applied to genomic DNA for sequencing of TCRbeta rearrangements. As for how the authors treated the data: In the TCR sequencing data, the smallest productive clonotype frequency that could be detected was 2.59 x 10-5. Only productive TCRbeta rearrangements, defined as complete and in-frame sequences, were included in the analyses. Sample clonality was computed as Simpson clonality in the immunoSEQ Analyzer version 3.0. Clones were grouped by frequency into very rare, small, medium, large (1-20%) or hyperexpanded (>20%) categories. OLGA 1.2.3 estimated generation probabilities, VDJtools produced V-gene circos plots, VDJdb was queried for specificities, and GLIPH identified CDR3 motifs. Held by TCRdb, this immuneACCESS table contains in-frame sequences only and omits some clones. Under half of the omission traces to an unresolved V gene where checked; the cause of the rest is unknown. That table supplies the V and J calls and clone size; D and trimming were determined from the DNA. In this sample the table shows 30,000 to 35,000 clones, about 80% of which occur a single time. Over 6% of the sample is in the top ten clones.

This receptor was obtained from a human donor in good health. The specimen sequenced was CD4+ T cells from blood buffy coats. The receptor chain draws on TRBV14 and TRBJ2-3; the D gene remains uncertain. This receptor has the CDR3 CASSQLRRTLSTDTQYF. Here is the DNA: TGTGCCAGCAGCCAGCTGCGCCGGACCCTCAGCACAGATACGCAGTATTTT.